The present T cell receptor beta chain was sequenced within a study of CD8 T cells in ankylosing spondylitis. Study-level results: Past research had described some motif variants in reactive arthritis synovial fluid and blood. Clones tied to disease were said to be significantly enriched in matched ankylosing spondylitis synovial fluid.

Scientists made TCR beta libraries using quantitative 5'-RACE with molecular barcodes. TCRdb fed the 5' RACE reads into MiXCR, producing one record per CDR3 protein. Counted here are 250,000 or so distinct CDR3 sequences, over 9.5% occurring once; the ten biggest clones make up 2.6%. This clonotype was detected many times. Its antigen is currently unknown. Trimming left V 1 base short and J 4 bases short, with 4 bases between. The CDR3 consists of 11 residues. Germline V lookup: CDR1 DFQATT, CDR2 SNEGSKA (reference sequence). The specimen sequenced was blood, either unsorted or a sorted T cell fraction (not recorded which). This chain uses TRBV20-1 with TRBJ1-1; D not resolved. This sequence originates from a male donor with ankylosing spondylitis or in good health (not recorded which). The CDR3 sequence is CSARVTTEAFF. The DNA of the CDR3 is TGCAGTGCTAGAGTGACCACTGAAGCTTTCTTT.